The 25 T cell receptor beta chains presented below share a single source sample, sequenced in a study of blood T cell repertoires in COVID-19. Method: immunoSEQ multiplex PCR; TCRdb's copy keeps in-frame clones and lacks some. The sample records under 300,000 clones, approximately 85% being singletons. The sequenced sample was PBMCs or T cells enriched from blood (not recorded which). These receptors originate from a woman between 25 and 40 years old who had recovered from COVID-19.

As for this clone: The same CDR3 also results from other DNA sequences found in this sample. The chain has TRBV2 and TRBJ2-7; D gene unclear. Germline loops: CDR1 SNHLY, CDR2 FYNNEI. The CDR3 runs to 15 residues. The V and J ends lost 1 base and 0 bases respectively, with 10 bases between them. The CDR3 protein is CASSEEAGGSYEQYF. As DNA, the CDR3 is TGTGCCAGCAGTGAAGAGGCCGGCGGCTCCTACGAGCAGTACTTC.

This rearrangement joins TRBV28 to TRBJ2-7, with 7 nucleotides matching TRBD2. CDR3 length equals 16 residues. Unmatched junction bases numbered 16, after V lost 6 bases and J lost 5 bases. CDR1 MDHEN and CDR2 SYDVKM come from the germline V gene. CDR3 loop: CASSPQGRLRGDEQYF. CDR3 nucleotide sequence: TGTGCCAGCAGCCCCCAGGGTCGTCTCCGGGGGGACGAGCAGTACTTC. The entire variable domain, with the rest obtained from reference TRBV28 and TRBJ2-7, is as follows: DVKVTQSSRYLVKRTGEKVFLECVQDMDHENMFWYRQDPGLGLRLIYFSYDVKMKEKGDIPEGYSVSREKKERFSLILESASTNQTSMYLCASSPQGRLRGDEQYFGPGTRLTVT.

J is TRBJ1-5 and V is TRBV6-4; 9 bases are shared with TRBD1. The ends lost 8 bases at V and 3 bases at J; junction bases unmatched: 8. Germline values: CDR1 MRHNA, CDR2 SNTAGT. The CDR3 loop spans 15 amino acids. The CDR3 is CASSPGQGANQPQHF. Written as DNA, the CDR3 is TGTGCCAGCTCCCCGGGACAGGGAGCCAATCAGCCCCAGCATTTT.

The chain employs TRBV7-2 and TRBJ1-6; 9 nucleotides agree with TRBD1. Unmatched junction bases numbered 9, after V lost 6 bases and J lost 6 bases. The CDR3 contains 16 residues. CDR1 is SGHTA and CDR2 is FQGNSA in the germline V gene. The CDR3 DNA follows: TGTGCCAGCAGTGTGCGGGACAGGGTGTTTAATTCACCCCTCCACTTT. Residues: CASSVRDRVFNSPLHF.

The chain carries TRBV7-2 and TRBJ2-5, with TRBD2 as a possible D gene (5 bases). The ends were cut back, 3 bases at V and 1 base at J, with 12 bases in the middle. In germline, CDR1 is SGHTA, CDR2 FQGNSA. CDR3 length: 15 amino acids. The CDR3 bases are TGTGCCAGCAGCTTTTCTACGGGAACCCAAGAGACCCAGTACTTC. Its translation is CASSFSTGTQETQYF.

The chain links TRBV28 to TRBJ2-1; D is uncertain. Germline lookup yields CDR1 MDHEN and CDR2 SYDVKM. CDR3 length: 12 residues. Trimming took 6 bases from V and 4 from J, leaving 7 bases between them. The CDR3 loop is CASSHGYNEQFF. For the CDR3, the DNA is TGTGCCAGCAGCCACGGGTACAATGAGCAGTTCTTC. Looking up the rest from reference TRBV28 and TRBJ2-1 gives the full variable domain: DVKVTQSSRYLVKRTGEKVFLECVQDMDHENMFWYRQDPGLGLRLIYFSYDVKMKEKGDIPEGYSVSREKKERFSLILESASTNQTSMYLCASSHGYNEQFFGPGTRLTVL.

This clone appeared a few times. The CDR3 DNA follows: TGTGCCAGCTCACCCAAACAGGGGACCCAGTACTTC. It specifies CASSPKQGTQYF. V and J are TRBV18 and TRBJ2-5; maybe TRBD1 (6 bases). V dropped 3 bases and J dropped 7 bases, with 9 bases sitting between them. Germline V CDR1 and CDR2: KGHSH, LQKENI. This CDR3 has 12 residues. The whole variable domain, remainder taken from reference TRBV18 and TRBJ2-5, is NAGVMQNPRHLVRRRGQEARLRCSPMKGHSHVYWYRQLPEEGLKFMVYLQKENIIDESGMPKERFSAEFPKEGPSILRIQQVVRGDSAAYFCASSPKQGTQYFGPGTRLLVL.

The rearrangement links TRBV5-4 to TRBJ1-1; perhaps TRBD1 as D (5 bases). This CDR3 has 15 amino acids. The V gene's germline CDR1 is SGHNT and CDR2 YYREEE (reference sequence). Trimming took 0 bases from V and 3 from J, leaving 12 bases between them. As DNA, the CDR3 is TGTGCCAGCAGCTTGGCCTCGACAGCTTACACTGAAGCTTTCTTT. Translating it yields CASSLASTAYTEAFF.

The V gene is TRBV27, the J gene TRBJ2-7, with TRBD1 identical over 9 bases. J lost 3 bases, V lost 5 bases, and 8 bases had no gene match. The CDR3 totals 15 residues. Germline CDR1 and CDR2: MNHEY and SMNVEV (reference sequence). The DNA for the CDR3 is TGTGCCAGCAGTATTCGACAGGGGGGTTTCTACGAGCAGTACTTC. Translating it yields CASSIRQGGFYEQYF.

The chain uses TRBV7-2 and TRBJ1-1; TRBD1 might be the D (5 bases). CDR1 and CDR2 from the germline V gene are SGHTA and FQGNSA. CDR3 length equals 17 residues. The ends were cut back, 0 bases at V and 2 bases at J, with 16 bases in the middle. The CDR3: CASSLAWAGRANTEAFF. CDR3 in DNA: TGTGCCAGCAGCTTAGCTTGGGCAGGGAGGGCCAACACTGAAGCTTTCTTT.

The chain links TRBV19 to TRBJ1-1; TRBD1 aligns across 10 bases. Looked up from germline, CDR1 is LNHDA and CDR2 is SQIVND (reference sequence). This CDR3 comprises 17 residues. V lost 3 bases, J lost 0 bases, and 7 bases stayed unmatched. CDR3 DNA sequence: TGTGCCAGTAGTATCCTGACAGGGGGCCTGATGAACACTGAAGCTTTCTTT. Translation gives CASSILTGGLMNTEAFF.

The chain employs TRBV7-3 and TRBJ1-2; D perhaps matches TRBD1 (5 bases). Germline V gene data show CDR1 as SGHTA and CDR2 as FQGTGA. This CDR3 comprises 13 residues. V was clipped by 5 bases and J by 6 bases, with 13 bases between them. The CDR3 DNA reads as TGTGCCAGCAGCCCAAGGGGAGGCGATGGCTACACCTTC. It yields the protein CASSPRGGDGYTF. The complete variable domain, with remaining parts taken from reference TRBV7-3 and TRBJ1-2, reads GAGVSQTPSNKVTEKGKYVELRCDPISGHTALYWYRQSLGQGPEFLIYFQGTGAADDSGLPNDRFFAVRPEGSVSTLKIQRTERGDSAVYLCASSPRGGDGYTFGSGTRLTVV.

The table lists this clone with a count of one. The chain carries TRBV7-9 and TRBJ2-2, with 7 bases aligning to TRBD1. Germline CDR1 is SEHNR and CDR2 is FQNEAQ (reference sequence). The CDR3 runs 17 residues. V gave up 1 base and J gave up 1 base; unmatched junction bases: 6. This CDR3 is CASSLGDRQGNTGELFF. Written as DNA, the CDR3 is TGTGCCAGCAGCTTAGGGGACAGACAAGGGAACACCGGGGAGCTGTTTTTT.

This clone appeared a few times. The chain has TRBV6-5 and TRBJ1-2; D unclear. The V and J ends lost 2 bases and 2 bases respectively, with 9 bases between them. CDR1 is MNHEY, CDR2 SVGAGI, per germline. This CDR3 spans 14 amino acids. The CDR3 region has the DNA TGTGCCAGCAGTTACCTAGGAGGGAACTATGGCTACACCTTC. Its translation is CASSYLGGNYGYTF.

The chain links TRBV14 to TRBJ1-2; TRBD1 matches at 9 bases. V dropped 2 bases and J dropped 4; count of bases not matched to a gene: 8. CDR1 is SGHDN, CDR2 FVKESK, per germline. The CDR3 extends over 16 amino acids. The CDR3 sequence: CASSQTTGGASYGYTF. In DNA, the CDR3 is TGTGCCAGCAGCCAAACCACAGGGGGCGCCAGCTATGGCTACACCTTC.

This clone was counted a single time. The chain uses TRBV4-3 and TRBJ2-7; possibly TRBD1 for D (5 bases). Trimming stripped 0 bases from V and 6 bases from J, with 21 bases between. Germline CDR1 is LGHNA and CDR2 is YSLEER. CDR3 length: 17 amino acids. The CDR3 DNA reads TGCGCCAGCAGCCAAGAAATAACAGGAAACTCGTACAGCGAGCAGTACTTC. Protein: CASSQEITGNSYSEQYF.

This chain links TRBV9 with TRBJ2-2; tentative D call: TRBD1 (6 bases). The CDR3 extends over 14 amino acids. V gave up 3 bases and J gave up 7 bases, with 13 bases separating them. Germline V gives CDR1 SGDLS, CDR2 YYNGEE. CDR3 nucleotide sequence: TGTGCCAGCAGCGCTAGACAGGAACTCGGGGAGCTGTTTTTT. As protein: CASSARQELGELFF.

The chain combines TRBV5-1 with TRBJ1-2; D may be TRBD1 (6 bases). There are 13 residues in the CDR3. V lost 0 bases to trimming and J lost 7 bases, with 10 bases between them. Germline V lookup: CDR1 SGHRS, CDR2 YFSETQ. CDR3: CASSLGQDSGYTF. Written as DNA, the CDR3 is TGCGCCAGCAGCTTGGGACAGGACTCTGGCTACACCTTC.

The chain employs TRBV7-3 and TRBJ2-5; TRBD2 aligns across 7 bases. The CDR3 is 15 amino acids. CDR1 is SGHTA and CDR2 is FQGTGA in the germline V gene. Trimming at V came to 2 bases and at J to 4 bases, leaving 7 bases not matched to a gene. The CDR3 bases are TGTGCCAGCAGCTTAGGCCCGGGAGGTTCAGAGACCCAGTACTTC. Protein: CASSLGPGGSETQYF.

In its sample, this clone was seen a few times. This chain joins TRBV2 and TRBJ1-2, with 10 bases identical to TRBD1. V was pared by 10 bases and J by 6 bases, with 5 bases of the junction left unmatched. This CDR3 is 12 amino acids long. From germline, CDR1 is SNHLY and CDR2 FYNNEI. The CDR3 loop reads CATDRGQNGYTF. In DNA, the CDR3 is TGTGCCACCGACAGGGGGCAGAATGGCTACACCTTC.

V usage is TRBV6-2 or TRBV6-3 and J usage is TRBJ2-4, with 8 nucleotides matching TRBD1. Germline CDR1 MNHEY, CDR2 SVGEGT. The CDR3 spans 19 residues. With 2 bases clipped from V and 0 bases from J, the junction kept 12 bases outside the gene matches. The CDR3 nucleotides are TGTGCCAGCAGTTACCCGACTGGACAGGGAACGCTAGCCAAAAACATTCAGTACTTC. Its translation is CASSYPTGQGTLAKNIQYF.

The chain joins TRBV28 to TRBJ2-1, with D unresolved. Between the trimmed V and J ends, which lost 6 bases and 2 bases, there was a span of 14 bases. CDR3 size: 15 residues. CDR1 and CDR2 from the germline V gene are MDHEN and SYDVKM. CDR3 nucleotides: TGTGCCAGCAGGCCCTCAAGCGCCCCCTACAATGAGCAGTTCTTC. Translation gives CASRPSSAPYNEQFF.

The J gene is TRBJ2-3, the V gene TRBV4-3, with 12 bases lining up with TRBD1. In germline, CDR1 is LGHNA, CDR2 YSLEER. V dropped 4 bases and J dropped 4; count of bases not matched to a gene: 12. CDR3 length equals 18 residues. The CDR3 nucleotides are TGCGCCAGCAGCCGCGCACATGCCGGGACAGGGGGCGCAGATACGCAGTATTTT. The encoded protein is CASSRAHAGTGGADTQYF.

J is TRBJ1-5 and V is TRBV27, with D maybe TRBD1 (5 bases). Per germline, CDR1 MNHEY and CDR2 SMNVEV (reference sequence). The CDR3 covers 17 residues. Trimming cost V 1 base and J 4 bases, with 17 bases left between them. CDR3: CASSLFTPPAGNQPQHF. In DNA form, the CDR3 reads TGTGCCAGCAGTTTATTTACACCCCCGGCAGGGAATCAGCCCCAGCATTTT.

The genes are TRBV27 and TRBJ1-1; D is possibly TRBD1 (6 bases). The germline V and J ends were trimmed by 3 bases and 4 bases, with 15 bases remaining between them. The CDR3 totals 15 residues. Germline loops: CDR1 MNHEY, CDR2 SMNVEV (reference sequence). The DNA of the CDR3 is TGTGCCAGCAGTTTCTCGAGAGGGGGGGGCACTGAAGCTTTCTTT. This translates into CASSFSRGGGTEAFF.